These T cell receptor beta chains were read from a single sample in a study of siplizumab effects on memory and regulatory T cells. TCRdb's copy holds only in-frame clones and misses some; the assay was immunoSEQ multiplex PCR. The sample yields about 50,000 clones, roughly 87% seen once. The sample comprised naive CD8+ T cells sorted from blood. The source is a human donor in good health. The CDR3 runs from the conserved cysteine through the conserved F or W. D genes are given only for firm matches. The size field is filled for only some rows; it gives once, few, many or a size class.

j_gene	d_gene	abundance	v_gene	CDR3nt	CDR3aa
TRBJ2-7	.	few	TRBV2	TGTGCCAGCAGTGTCTCCTACGAGCAGTACTTC	CASSVSYEQYF
TRBJ1-4	TRBD1	.	TRBV19	TGTGCCAGTAAAAGGTTCAGGGACAGCGGCTTACGAGGAGGTAATGAAAAACTGTTTTTT	CASKRFRDSGLRGGNEKLFF
TRBJ2-3	TRBD2	.	TRBV7-3	TGTGCCAGCAGCTTCGGCAGCGGGAGTGTCACAGATACGCAGTATTTT	CASSFGSGSVTDTQYF
TRBJ1-1	.	.	TRBV6-1	TGTGCCAGCAGCGATACCCCTTATCCTGAAGCTTTCTTT	CASSDTPYPEAFF
TRBJ2-1	TRBD2	.	TRBV14	TGTGCCAGCAGCCCCTGGACTAGGGGCAATGAGCAGTTCTTC	CASSPWTRGNEQFF
TRBJ2-3	.	.	TRBV2	TGTGCCAGCAGTGAAAAGTGGCGTTTCAGCACAGATACGCAGTATTTT	CASSEKWRFSTDTQYF
TRBJ2-1	.	.	TRBV7-2	TGTGCCAGCAGCTTTTCTAGCGTACTATACAATGAGCAGTTCTTC	CASSFSSVLYNEQFF
TRBJ2-6	.	.	TRBV19	TGTGCCAGTAGTATATTCCCTAATAGCGCTGGGGCCAACGTCCTGACTTTC	CASSIFPNSAGANVLTF
TRBJ1-2	TRBD1	.	TRBV4-1	TGCGCCAGCAGCCAAGGCCCCGGGACAGGGGACTATGGCTACACCTTC	CASSQGPGTGDYGYTF
TRBJ2-7	TRBD1	.	TRBV25-1	TGTGCCAGCAGTGAATATTATCTGGGGACAGGGGCCGAGCAGTACTTC	CASSEYYLGTGAEQYF
TRBJ2-5	.	.	TRBV2	TGTGCCAACAGAGCGTCCTTTTCCCAAGAGACCCAGTACTTC	CANRASFSQETQYF
TRBJ2-1	.	.	TRBV29-1	TGCAGCGCCGACGGGTCCGAGCAGTCCTACAATGAGCAGTTCTTC	CSADGSEQSYNEQFF
TRBJ2-7	TRBD1	few	TRBV14	TGTGCCAGCAGCCCCCGAGGATGGACAGGGGCCTACGAGCAGTACTTC	CASSPRGWTGAYEQYF
TRBJ2-7	.	.	TRBV4-1	TGCGCCAGCAGCCACCGGGACTTCCCTTCCTACGAGCAGTACTTC	CASSHRDFPSYEQYF
TRBJ1-2	.	.	TRBV19	TGTGCCAGCCACCACTCGACACGGTCCAACTATGGCTACACCTTC	CASHHSTRSNYGYTF
TRBJ2-7	.	.	TRBV11-2	TGTGCCAGCAGCTTAGGACAGTCCGAGGGCTACGAGCAGTACTTC	CASSLGQSEGYEQYF
TRBJ2-1	.	.	TRBV9	TGTGCCAGCAGCGCCACAGGTCTCAATGAGCAGTTCTTC	CASSATGLNEQFF
TRBJ1-5	.	.	TRBV19	TGTGCCAGTAGTATCCCCAGATATAGCAATCAGCCCCAGCATTTT	CASSIPRYSNQPQHF
TRBJ2-7	TRBD2	.	TRBV5-1	TGCGCCAGCAGCCGGGACAGAAACTTCCTAGCGGGGGATTTCAAGCAGTACTTC	CASSRDRNFLAGDFKQYF
TRBJ1-1	.	.	TRBV6-4	TGTGCCAGCAGGGGAAATGTGGGGACTGAAGCTTTCTTT	CASRGNVGTEAFF
TRBJ2-7	.	few	TRBV7-7	TGTGCCAGCAGCTTAAGTCAGAGTTACGAGCAGTACTTC	CASSLSQSYEQYF
TRBJ2-1	.	once	TRBV4-1	TGCGCCAGCAGCCAAGTGGCCATAGAGCAGTTCTTC	CASSQVAIEQFF
TRBJ2-1	TRBD2	.	TRBV4-1	TGCGCCAGCAGCCAAGACCCTAGCGGGAGCTCCTACAATGAGCAGTTCTTC	CASSQDPSGSSYNEQFF
TRBJ2-1	TRBD2	.	TRBV10-1	TGCGCCAGCAGTGAGGGACTAGCGGGACCCTCCTACAATGAGCAGTTCTTC	CASSEGLAGPSYNEQFF
TRBJ2-3	.	.	TRBV6-1	TGTGCCAGCAGTGAGCCTTTTGGGCGAGATACGCAGTATTTT	CASSEPFGRDTQYF
TRBJ2-1	TRBD2	.	TRBV13	TGTGCCAGCAGCTTAGCTCCAGCGGGAGCCTACAATGAGCAGTTCTTC	CASSLAPAGAYNEQFF
TRBJ2-7	.	few	TRBV19	TGTGCCAGTAGTATAGGAAGGGTCGACGAGCAGTACTTC	CASSIGRVDEQYF
TRBJ1-2	.	.	TRBV7-8	TGTGCCAGCAGCTCGGACCTCGTTGAGGGCTACACCTTC	CASSSDLVEGYTF
TRBJ2-7	.	once	TRBV11-2	TGTGCCAGCAGCTTAGTCATTTCAGGGGAACCCTACGAGCAGTACTTC	CASSLVISGEPYEQYF
TRBJ2-1	TRBD2	.	TRBV7-9	TGTGCCAGCACCCTACTAGCGGGCCTCGGGGAGCAGTTCTTC	CASTLLAGLGEQFF
TRBJ1-2	TRBD1	few	TRBV4-1	TGCGCCAGCAGCCACGGGGACAGGGGAATCTATGGCTACACCTTC	CASSHGDRGIYGYTF
TRBJ2-1	TRBD2	.	TRBV27	TGTGCCAGCAAAATAAGCGGGGGGTCTTTCAATGAGCAGTTCTTC	CASKISGGSFNEQFF
TRBJ2-7	.	once	TRBV21-1	TGTGCCAGCAGCAAAGTAGTTACTTTTTATCCCTACGAGCAGTACTTC	CASSKVVTFYPYEQYF
TRBJ1-1	.	.	TRBV27	TGTGCCAGCAGTTCGGTTGTAGACACTGAAGCTTTCTTT	CASSSVVDTEAFF
TRBJ2-3	.	.	TRBV19	TGTGCCAGTAGTACCAGGGGAGGTACAGATACGCAGTATTTT	CASSTRGGTDTQYF
TRBJ1-1	.	.	TRBV7-9	TGTGCCAGCAGCCCACGTAGGCCCAACACTGAAGCTTTCTTT	CASSPRRPNTEAFF
TRBJ2-1	.	.	TRBV19	TGTGCCAGTAGTTCGGGGCTATACAATGAGCAGTTCTTC	CASSSGLYNEQFF
TRBJ2-7	TRBD1	.	TRBV5-1	TGCGCCAGCAGCCTCGGACAGGGGCTCGACGAGCAGTACTTC	CASSLGQGLDEQYF
TRBJ1-5	.	.	TRBV5-8	TGTGCCAGCAGCTTGGGGACAGTGGGGGATCAGCCCCAGCATTTT	CASSLGTVGDQPQHF
TRBJ2-2	.	.	TRBV2	TGTGCCAGCAGTGAAAGGGTCGCAGGATTTAACACCGGGGAGCTGTTTTTT	CASSERVAGFNTGELFF
TRBJ2-2	.	.	TRBV7-9	TGTGCCAGCAGCAGACCCCTACAAACGAACACCGGGGAGCTGTTTTTT	CASSRPLQTNTGELFF
TRBJ1-1	.	.	TRBV27	TGTGCCAGCAGACAGGGAAACACTGAAGCTTTCTTT	CASRQGNTEAFF
TRBJ2-7	TRBD2	.	TRBV5-3	TGTGCCAGAAGGAACGGGACTAGCGGGAGCCACGAGCAGTACTTC	CARRNGTSGSHEQYF
TRBJ2-2	TRBD2	.	TRBV9	TGTGCCAGCAGCACGCCGTCCGGGACTAGCGGGGGGACGAACACCGGGGAGCTGTTTTTT	CASSTPSGTSGGTNTGELFF
TRBJ1-6	.	.	TRBV5-6	TGTGCCAGCAGCTTGTACGAGACGCCCCTCCACTTT	CASSLYETPLHF
TRBJ2-3	TRBD2	.	TRBV10-2	TGCGCCAGCAAGAGGCCCTTGCGGGGGGAGTCCACAGATACGCAGTATTTT	CASKRPLRGESTDTQYF
TRBJ2-7	.	.	TRBV28	TGTGCCAGCAGTTTTGGGGTTTCCTACGAGCAGTACTTC	CASSFGVSYEQYF
TRBJ2-3	.	.	TRBV9	TGTGCCAGCAGCGTAGGAAGCGGGTCCACAGATACGCAGTATTTT	CASSVGSGSTDTQYF
TRBJ1-3	.	.	TRBV5-1	TGCGCCAGCAGCTTGGGCACCTACTCTGGAAACACCATATATTTT	CASSLGTYSGNTIYF
TRBJ2-5	.	.	TRBV11-3	TGTGCCAGCAGCTGGGACGGCGAGACCCAGTACTTC	CASSWDGETQYF
TRBJ2-7	.	.	TRBV27	TGTGCCAGTAGGGACCCTCGAGGAGGCCTCACCTACGAGCAGTACTTC	CASRDPRGGLTYEQYF
TRBJ2-7	.	.	TRBV7-9	TGTGCCAGCAGCTTAGGCTACTTCTACGAGCAGTACTTC	CASSLGYFYEQYF